The T cell receptor beta chain under discussion was sequenced for a study of blood T cell repertoires in COVID-19. For the study at large: There were acute and convalescent COVID-19 samples, and they came from the United States, Italy and Spain. PBMCs, B-cell-depleted T cells, or T cells provided the cDNA or gDNA that made up the material.

The CDR3 is 16 amino acids. How the authors handled the data: Amplified reference gene primers provided the basis for estimating nucleated cell counts. Repertoires were generated with immunoSEQ multiplex PCR, while TCRdb's copy carries only in-frame clones and drops some. Clone size and the V and J calls come from that table; the DNA yielded D and trimming. The sample contains some 87,000 clones, 75% to 85% of which appear only once. J is TRBJ1-3 and V is TRBV21-1. TRBV21-1 is an annotated pseudogene. The TCR sequence derives from a human donor in a cohort sampled during active COVID-19. The sample comprised peripheral blood. The CDR3 region is CASSPRGVDSGNTIYF. The CDR3 DNA sequence: TGTGCCAGCAGCCCCCGGGGGGTGGATTCTGGAAACACCATATATTTT.